The next 10 T cell receptor beta chains were all read from a single sample in a study of blood T cell repertoires in COVID-19. Sequencing was performed with immunoSEQ multiplex PCR; in TCRdb, only in-frame clones are kept and a portion is missing. The repertoire holds under 150,000 clones, with 65% to 85% as singletons. Material for sequencing was peripheral blood. The receptor set was obtained from a man aged 50-60 years with acute or convalescent COVID-19.

This clone was recorded only once. This chain uses TRBV4-2 with TRBJ1-4, with a possible D match to TRBD1 (5 bases). Germline CDR1 and CDR2: LGHNA and YNFKEQ. The CDR3 runs to 15 residues. Deletions cut 5 bases from V and 0 bases from J, with 10 bases between. CDR3 sequence: CASSAGRTTNEKLFF. DNA for the CDR3: TGTGCCAGCAGCGCGGGACGGACAACTAATGAAAAACTGTTTTTT.

This clone was detected a few times. The V and J genes are TRBV11-2 and TRBJ1-1; D perhaps matches TRBD1 (6 bases). The CDR3 contains 14 residues. The V and J ends lost 10 bases and 6 bases respectively, with 21 bases between them. CDR1 and CDR2 from the germline V gene are SGHAT and FQNNGV. The CDR3: CATKRNWGGPEAFF. The CDR3, as DNA: TGTGCCACCAAACGAAATTGGGGGGGCCCTGAAGCTTTCTTT.

This chain joins TRBV5-1 and TRBJ1-1; D perhaps matches TRBD1 (6 bases). The CDR3 extends over 15 amino acids. From germline, CDR1 is SGHRS and CDR2 YFSETQ. Trimming removed 2 bases from V and 6 bases from J, with 17 bases in between. CDR3: CASSLDLQGSAEAFF. Here the CDR3 DNA reads TGCGCCAGCAGCTTAGACTTACAGGGTTCCGCTGAAGCTTTCTTT.

This CDR3 reads CATSDLDSPNTGELFF. As DNA, the CDR3 is TGTGCCACCAGTGATTTGGACAGCCCGAACACCGGGGAGCTGTTTTTT. This sequence joins TRBV24-1 and TRBJ2-2; maybe TRBD1 (5 bases). V gave up 0 bases and J gave up 0 bases, with 7 bases separating them. CDR3 length: 16 amino acids. Germline V gene sequence: CDR1 KGHDR, CDR2 SFDVKD.

J is TRBJ2-3 and V is TRBV27; 10 nucleotides agree with TRBD2. Unmatched junction bases numbered 5, after V lost 5 bases and J lost 3 bases. Germline V CDR1 and CDR2: MNHEY, SMNVEV (reference sequence). The CDR3 covers 15 residues. CDR3 sequence: CASSKSGGVTDTQYF. The CDR3, as DNA: TGTGCCAGCAGTAAAAGCGGGGGGGTGACAGATACGCAGTATTTT.

The chain links TRBV19 to TRBJ2-1; TRBD2 might be the D (6 bases). V lost 6 bases and J 2 bases, leaving 17 bases between the germline ends. Germline CDR1 is LNHDA and CDR2 is SQIVND (reference sequence). This CDR3 is 16 amino acids long. The CDR3 DNA is TGTGCCAGTAGCCCCTCTGGGCTAGCGACCTACAATGAGCAGTTCTTC. This sequence encodes CASSPSGLATYNEQFF. The entire variable domain, with the rest obtained from reference TRBV19 and TRBJ2-1, is as follows: DGGITQSPKYLFRKEGQNVTLSCEQNLNHDAMYWYRQDPGQGLRLIYYSQIVNDFQKGDIAEGYSVSREKKESFPLTVTSAQKNPTAFYLCASSPSGLATYNEQFFGPGTRLTVL.

V is TRBV5-1 and J is TRBJ1-4, with 8 bases lining up with TRBD1. V shed 3 bases, J shed 12 bases, and the junction held 1 base outside the gene matches. The germline V gene has CDR1 SGHRS and CDR2 YFSETQ. The CDR3 contains 11 residues. The CDR3 DNA reads as TGCGCCAGCAGCTACAGGGGGGAACTGTTTTTT. This gives the protein CASSYRGELFF.

This clone came up once. The chain couples TRBV9 to TRBJ1-1; 9 bases align to TRBD1. Germline assignment: CDR1 SGDLS and CDR2 YYNGEE. Germline trimming cut 3 bases from V and 0 bases from J; bases unmatched to any gene: 3. This CDR3 has 15 residues. CDR3 protein: CASSGDRGVNTEAFF. CDR3 bases: TGTGCCAGCAGCGGAGACAGGGGGGTGAACACTGAAGCTTTCTTT.

The chain uses TRBV10-3 and TRBJ1-2; TRBD1 matches at 7 bases. V gave up 3 bases and J gave up 3 bases; unmatched junction bases: 4. The CDR3 is 14 amino acids. The V gene's germline CDR1 is ENHRY and CDR2 SYGVKD. The CDR3 region is CAISDRQGDYGYTF. The CDR3 DNA reads as TGTGCCATCAGTGACAGACAGGGAGACTATGGCTACACCTTC.

A note on this clone: The same CDR3 also results from other DNA sequences found in this sample. This chain connects TRBV12-3 or TRBV12-4 to TRBJ1-5; TRBD1 might be the D (6 bases). This CDR3 has 13 residues. The V end was cut by 4 bases, the J end by 7 bases, with 11 bases between. CDR3 residues: CASSSGRGQPQHF. The CDR3 DNA sequence: TGTGCCAGCAGTTCGGGCAGGGGACAGCCCCAGCATTTT.